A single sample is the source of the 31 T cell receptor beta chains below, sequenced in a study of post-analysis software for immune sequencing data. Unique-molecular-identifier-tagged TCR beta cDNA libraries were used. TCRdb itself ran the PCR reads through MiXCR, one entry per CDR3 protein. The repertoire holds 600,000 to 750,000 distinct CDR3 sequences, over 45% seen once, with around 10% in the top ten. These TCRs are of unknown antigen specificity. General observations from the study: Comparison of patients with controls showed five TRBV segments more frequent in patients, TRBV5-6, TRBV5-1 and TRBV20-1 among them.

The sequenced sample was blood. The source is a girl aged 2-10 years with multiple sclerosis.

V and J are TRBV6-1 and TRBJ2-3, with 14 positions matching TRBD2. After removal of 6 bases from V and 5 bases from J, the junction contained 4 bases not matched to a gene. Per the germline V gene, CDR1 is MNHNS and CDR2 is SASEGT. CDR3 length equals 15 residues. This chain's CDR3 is CASSATSGGVDTQYF. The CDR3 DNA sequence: TGTGCCAGCAGCGCGACTAGCGGGGGGGTAGATACGCAGTATTTT.

The CDR3 loop reads CASRRTVGNTIYF. CDR3 nucleotides: TGTGCCAGCAGAAGGACAGTTGGAAACACCATATATTTT. The chain has TRBV6-5 and TRBJ1-3; TRBD1 is a possible D gene (6 bases). The germline V gene has CDR1 MNHEY and CDR2 SVGAGI. The V end was cut by 6 bases, the J end by 3 bases, with 9 bases between. This CDR3 has 13 amino acids.

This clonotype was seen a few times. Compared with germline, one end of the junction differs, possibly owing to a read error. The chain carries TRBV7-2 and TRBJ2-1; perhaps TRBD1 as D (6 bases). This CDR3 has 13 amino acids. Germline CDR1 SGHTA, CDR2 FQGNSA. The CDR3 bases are TGTGCCAGCAGCCTAGCAGGAGGTCCAGGGGAGTTCTTC. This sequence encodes CASSLAGGPGEFF.

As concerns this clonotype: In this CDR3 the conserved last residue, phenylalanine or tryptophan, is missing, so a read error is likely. CDR3 nucleotide sequence: TGTGCCAGCAGAACAGGGGGCGCATCCGGGGCCAACGTCCTGACTTCC. As protein: CASRTGGASGANVLTS. The rearrangement uses TRBV6-5 and TRBJ2-6; TRBD1 matches at 9 bases. Losses at the gene ends were 6 bases for V and 4 bases for J; bases not matched to a gene: 7. CDR1 is MNHEY, CDR2 SVGAGI, per germline. The CDR3 length is 16 residues.

The CDR3 is CASSKGGRGNQPQHF. DNA for the CDR3: TGTGCCAGCAGCAAAGGGGGGCGCGGCAATCAGCCCCAGCATTTT. The chain carries TRBV6-5 and TRBJ1-5; D is perhaps TRBD1 (6 bases). V was cut by 6 bases and J by 2 bases, with 14 bases left in between. This CDR3 comprises 15 residues. Germline lookup yields CDR1 MNHEY and CDR2 SVGAGI.

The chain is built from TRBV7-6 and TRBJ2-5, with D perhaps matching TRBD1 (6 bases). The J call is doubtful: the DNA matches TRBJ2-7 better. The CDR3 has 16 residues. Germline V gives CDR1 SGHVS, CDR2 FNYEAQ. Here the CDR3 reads CASSRTRQVGPYEQYF. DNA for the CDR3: TGTGCCAGCAGCCGAACCCGACAGGTGGGCCCCTACGAGCAGTACTTC.

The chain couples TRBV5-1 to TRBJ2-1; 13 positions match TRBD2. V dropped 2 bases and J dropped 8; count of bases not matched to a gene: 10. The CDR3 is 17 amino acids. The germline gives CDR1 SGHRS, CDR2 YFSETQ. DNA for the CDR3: TGCGCCAGCAGCTTCGAGCCGGGACTAGCGGGACGTCATGAGCAGTTCTTC. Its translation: CASSFEPGLAGRHEQFF.

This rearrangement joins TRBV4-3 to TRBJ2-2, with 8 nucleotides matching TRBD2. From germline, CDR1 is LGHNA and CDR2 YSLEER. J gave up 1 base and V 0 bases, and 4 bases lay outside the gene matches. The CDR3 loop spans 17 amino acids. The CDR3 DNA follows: TGCGCCAGCAGCCAAGAAACCCTAGCGGGGAACACCGGGGAGCTGTTTTTT. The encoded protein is CASSQETLAGNTGELFF.

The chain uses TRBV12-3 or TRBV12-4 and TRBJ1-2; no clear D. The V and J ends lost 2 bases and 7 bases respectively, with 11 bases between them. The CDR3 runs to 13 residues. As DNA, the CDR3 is TGTGCCAGCAGTTTACGGGATTCGGGTGGCTACACCTTC. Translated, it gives CASSLRDSGGYTF.

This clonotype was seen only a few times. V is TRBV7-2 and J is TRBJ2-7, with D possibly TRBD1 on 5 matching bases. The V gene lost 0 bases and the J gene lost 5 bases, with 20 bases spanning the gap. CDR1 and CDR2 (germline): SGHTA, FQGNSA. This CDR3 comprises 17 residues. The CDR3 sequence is CASSLALVAGRVNEQYF. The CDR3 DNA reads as TGTGCCAGCAGCTTAGCGCTCGTCGCAGGCAGGGTAAACGAGCAGTACTTC.

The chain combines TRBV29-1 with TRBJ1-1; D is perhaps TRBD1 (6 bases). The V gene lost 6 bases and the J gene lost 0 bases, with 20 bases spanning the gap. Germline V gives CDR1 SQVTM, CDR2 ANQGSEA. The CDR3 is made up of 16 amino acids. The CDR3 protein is CSVNDRRGGMNTEAFF. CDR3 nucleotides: TGCAGCGTCAACGACAGGAGAGGTGGGATGAACACTGAAGCTTTCTTT.

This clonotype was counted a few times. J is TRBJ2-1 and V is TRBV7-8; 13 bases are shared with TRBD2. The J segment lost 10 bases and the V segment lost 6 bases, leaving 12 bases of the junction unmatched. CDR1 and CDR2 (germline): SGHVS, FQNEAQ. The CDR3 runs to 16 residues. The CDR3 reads CASSLPGTSGTREQFF. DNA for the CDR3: TGTGCCAGCAGTTTACCCGGGACTAGCGGGACAAGGGAGCAGTTCTTC.

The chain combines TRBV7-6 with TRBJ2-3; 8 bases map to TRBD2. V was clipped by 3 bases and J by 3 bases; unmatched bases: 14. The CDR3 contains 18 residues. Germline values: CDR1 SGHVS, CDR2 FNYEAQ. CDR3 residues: CASSLNRLTGGGTDTQYF. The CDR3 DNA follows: TGTGCCAGCAGCTTGAATCGGCTGACGGGAGGGGGGACAGATACGCAGTATTTT.

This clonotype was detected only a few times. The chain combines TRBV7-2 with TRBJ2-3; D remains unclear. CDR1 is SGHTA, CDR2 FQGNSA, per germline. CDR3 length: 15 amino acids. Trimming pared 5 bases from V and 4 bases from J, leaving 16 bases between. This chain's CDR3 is CASSQIRSRSDTQYF. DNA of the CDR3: TGTGCCAGCAGCCAGATCAGATCGCGGTCAGATACGCAGTATTTT. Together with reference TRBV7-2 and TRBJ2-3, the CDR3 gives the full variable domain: GAGVSQSPSNKVTEKGKDVELRCDPISGHTALYWYRQSLGQGLEFLIYFQGNSAPDKSGLPSDRFSAERTGGSVSTLTIQRTQQEDSAVYLCASSQIRSRSDTQYFGPGTRLTVL.

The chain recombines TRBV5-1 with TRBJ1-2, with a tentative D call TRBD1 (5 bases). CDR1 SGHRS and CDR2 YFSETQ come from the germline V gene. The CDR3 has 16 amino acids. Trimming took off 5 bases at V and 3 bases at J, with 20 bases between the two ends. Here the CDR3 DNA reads TGCGCCAGCAGTCTTACCCAGGAGGGGCGCGACTATGGCTACACCTTC. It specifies CASSLTQEGRDYGYTF.

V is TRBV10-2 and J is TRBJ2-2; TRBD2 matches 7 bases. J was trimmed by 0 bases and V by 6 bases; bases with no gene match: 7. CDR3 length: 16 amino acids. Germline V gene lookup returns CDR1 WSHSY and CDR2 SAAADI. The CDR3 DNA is TGCGCCAGCAGAGTGGGGGGGGTCGCGAACACCGGGGAGCTGTTTTTT. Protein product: CASRVGGVANTGELFF.

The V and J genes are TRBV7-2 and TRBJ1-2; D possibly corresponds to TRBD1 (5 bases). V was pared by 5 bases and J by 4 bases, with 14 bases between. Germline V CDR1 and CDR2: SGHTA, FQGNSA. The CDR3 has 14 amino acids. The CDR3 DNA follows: TGTGCCAGCAGCCACCCAGGGCCCGGCTATGGCTACACCTTC. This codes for CASSHPGPGYGYTF.

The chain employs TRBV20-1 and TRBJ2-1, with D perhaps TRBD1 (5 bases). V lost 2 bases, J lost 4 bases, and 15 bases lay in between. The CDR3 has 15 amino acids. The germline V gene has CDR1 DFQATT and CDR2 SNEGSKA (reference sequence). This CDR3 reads CSARTPLGVYNEQFF. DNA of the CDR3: TGCAGTGCTAGAACCCCCCTAGGGGTTTACAATGAGCAGTTCTTC.

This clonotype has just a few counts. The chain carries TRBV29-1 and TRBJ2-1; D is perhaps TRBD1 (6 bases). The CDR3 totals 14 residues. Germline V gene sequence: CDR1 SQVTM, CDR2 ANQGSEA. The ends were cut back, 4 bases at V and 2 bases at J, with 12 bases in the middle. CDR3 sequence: CSVVSQGTYNEQFF. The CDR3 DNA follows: TGCAGCGTTGTGAGTCAGGGGACCTACAATGAGCAGTTCTTC.

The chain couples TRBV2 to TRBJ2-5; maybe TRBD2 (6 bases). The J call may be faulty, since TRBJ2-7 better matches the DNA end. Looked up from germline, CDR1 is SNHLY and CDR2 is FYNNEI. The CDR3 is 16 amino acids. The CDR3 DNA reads TGTGCCAGCAGTGAAGATCGGGCGGGATCCCACTACGAGCAGTACTTC. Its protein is CASSEDRAGSHYEQYF.

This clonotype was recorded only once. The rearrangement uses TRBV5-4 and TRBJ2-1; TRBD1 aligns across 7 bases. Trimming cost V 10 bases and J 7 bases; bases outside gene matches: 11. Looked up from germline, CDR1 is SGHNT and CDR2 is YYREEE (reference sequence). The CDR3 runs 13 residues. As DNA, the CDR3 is TGTGCCTGGATGACAGGGATGGAGAATGAGCAGTTCTTC. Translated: CAWMTGMENEQFF.

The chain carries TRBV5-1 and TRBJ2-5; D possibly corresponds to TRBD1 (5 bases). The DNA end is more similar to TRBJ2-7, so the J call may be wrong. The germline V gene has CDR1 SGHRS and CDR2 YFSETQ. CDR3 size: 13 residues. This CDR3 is CASSLSGYSEQYF. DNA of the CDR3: TGCGCCAGCAGCTTGTCAGGGTACAGCGAGCAGTACTTC.

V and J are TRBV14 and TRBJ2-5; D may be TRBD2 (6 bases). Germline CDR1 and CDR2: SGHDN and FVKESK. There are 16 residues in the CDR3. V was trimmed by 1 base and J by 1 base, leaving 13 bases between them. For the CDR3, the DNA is TGTGCCAGCAGCCAAGGTGCGGGGATTTCCCAAGAGACCCAGTACTTC. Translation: CASSQGAGISQETQYF. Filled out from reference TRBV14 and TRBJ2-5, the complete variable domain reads EAGVTQFPSHSVIEKGQTVTLRCDPISGHDNLYWYRRVMGKEIKFLLHFVKESKQDESGMPNNRFLAERTGGTYSTLKVQPAELEDSGVYFCASSQGAGISQETQYFGPGTRLLVL.

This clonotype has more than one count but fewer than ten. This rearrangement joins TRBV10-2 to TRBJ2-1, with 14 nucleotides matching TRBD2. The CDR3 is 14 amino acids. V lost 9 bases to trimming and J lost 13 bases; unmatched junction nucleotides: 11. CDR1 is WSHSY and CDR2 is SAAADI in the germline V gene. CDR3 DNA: TGCGCCAGTGGGGGACTAGCGGGAGCCGAGACCCAGTTCTTC. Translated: CASGGLAGAETQFF.

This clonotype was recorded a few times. The DNA for the CDR3 is TGTGCCAGCAGCCCGGACCAGGGGTATGCTGAAGCTTTCTTT. It encodes CASSPDQGYAEAFF. The rearrangement joins TRBV7-9 to TRBJ1-1; D may be TRBD1 (6 bases). The length of the CDR3 is 14 residues. V lost 5 bases and J 6 bases, leaving 16 bases between the germline ends. The germline V gene encodes CDR1 SEHNR and CDR2 FQNEAQ (reference sequence).

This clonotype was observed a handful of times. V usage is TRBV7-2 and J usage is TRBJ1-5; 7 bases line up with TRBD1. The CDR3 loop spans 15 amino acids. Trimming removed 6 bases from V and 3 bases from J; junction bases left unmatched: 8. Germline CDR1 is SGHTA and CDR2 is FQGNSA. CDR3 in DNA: TGTGCCAGCAGACTCGATACAGGGGTCAATCAGCCCCAGCATTTT. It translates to CASRLDTGVNQPQHF.

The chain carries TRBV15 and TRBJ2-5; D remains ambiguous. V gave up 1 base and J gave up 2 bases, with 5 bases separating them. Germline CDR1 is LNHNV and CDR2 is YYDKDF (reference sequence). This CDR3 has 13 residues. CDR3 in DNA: TGTGCCACCAGCAGAGTCCAGCAAGAGACCCAGTACTTC. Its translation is CATSRVQQETQYF.

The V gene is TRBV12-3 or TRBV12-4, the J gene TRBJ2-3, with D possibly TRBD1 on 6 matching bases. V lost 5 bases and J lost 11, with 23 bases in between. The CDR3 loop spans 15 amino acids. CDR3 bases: TGTGCCAGCAGTCAGGGGTTGAGGAACACAGATGTGCAGTATTTT. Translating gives CASSQGLRNTDVQYF.

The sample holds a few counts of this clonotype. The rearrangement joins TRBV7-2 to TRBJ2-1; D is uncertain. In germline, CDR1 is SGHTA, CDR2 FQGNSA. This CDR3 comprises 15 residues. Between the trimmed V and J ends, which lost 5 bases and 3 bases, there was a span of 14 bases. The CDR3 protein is CASSPRTTYYNEQFF. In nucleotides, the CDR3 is TGTGCCAGCAGCCCTCGAACGACTTACTACAATGAGCAGTTCTTC.

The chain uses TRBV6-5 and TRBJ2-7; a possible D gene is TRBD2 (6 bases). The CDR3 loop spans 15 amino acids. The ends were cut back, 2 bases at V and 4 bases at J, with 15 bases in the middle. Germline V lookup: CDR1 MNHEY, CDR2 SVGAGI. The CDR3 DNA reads TGTGCCAGCAGTTACCGGGCAAGAGCGGGTTACGAGCAGTACTTC. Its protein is CASSYRARAGYEQYF.

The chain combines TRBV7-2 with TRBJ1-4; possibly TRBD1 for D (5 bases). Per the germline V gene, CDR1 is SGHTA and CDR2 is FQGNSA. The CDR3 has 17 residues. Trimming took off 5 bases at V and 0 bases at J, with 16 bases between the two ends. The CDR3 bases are TGTGCCAGCAGCCTTCAGGGTGCGCCTGCAACTAATGAAAAACTGTTTTTT. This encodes CASSLQGAPATNEKLFF.